This TCR beta chain was captured by sequencing in a study of vaccination and CD4 T cells after COVID-19. This clonotype came up a few times. Its antigen is still unknown. CDR1 and CDR2 from the germline V gene are MNHNS and SASEGT. The CDR3 spans 15 residues. The junction had 2 bases not matched to a gene; V was cut back by 6 bases and J by 3 bases. Treatment indicated: approximately nine-day PBMC culture with coronavirus spike peptide pools or control peptides (ViraFEST assay). The Oncomine TCR Beta short-read assay was what sequenced the DNA obtained from cultured CD4+ T cells. TCRdb processed the PCR reads anew with MiXCR; each CDR3 protein has one entry. The table has some 11,000 distinct CDR3 sequences, 69% seen once.

The sample consisted of CD4+ T cells from blood, cultured in vitro. V gene TRBV6-1 combines with J gene TRBJ1-6; TRBD1 matches at 10 bases. This clonotype was sampled from a human donor who had recovered from COVID-19. The CDR3 loop is CASRRTGGYNSPLHF. For the CDR3, the DNA is TGTGCCAGCAGAAGGACAGGGGGCTATAATTCACCCCTCCACTTT.